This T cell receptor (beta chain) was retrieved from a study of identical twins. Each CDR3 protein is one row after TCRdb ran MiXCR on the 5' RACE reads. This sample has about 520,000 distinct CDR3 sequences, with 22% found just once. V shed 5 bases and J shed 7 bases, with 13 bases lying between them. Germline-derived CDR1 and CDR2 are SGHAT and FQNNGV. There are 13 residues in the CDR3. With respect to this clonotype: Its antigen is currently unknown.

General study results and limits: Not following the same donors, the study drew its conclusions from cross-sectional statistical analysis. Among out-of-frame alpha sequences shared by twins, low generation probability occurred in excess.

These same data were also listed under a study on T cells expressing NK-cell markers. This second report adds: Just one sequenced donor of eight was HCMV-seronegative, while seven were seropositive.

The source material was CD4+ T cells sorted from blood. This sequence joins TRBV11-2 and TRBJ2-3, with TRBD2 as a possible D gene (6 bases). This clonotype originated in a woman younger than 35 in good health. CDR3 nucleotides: TGTGCCAGCAGCCCCCGGGACTCAAATACGCAGTATTTT. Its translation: CASSPRDSNTQYF. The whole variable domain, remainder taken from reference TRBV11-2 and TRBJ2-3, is EAGVAQSPRYKIIEKRQSVAFWCNPISGHATLYWYQQILGQGPKLLIQFQNNGVVDDSQLPKDRFSAERLKGVDSTLKIQPAKLEDSAVYLCASSPRDSNTQYFGPGTRLTVL.